These 7 T cell receptor beta chains originate from one sample sequenced in a study of blood T cell dynamics during melanoma immunotherapy (dated by TCRdb to the early 2020s). In light of the paper, this sample's time point label describes: week 3, after first cycle of checkpoint inhibitor. The method behind the library was the immunoSEQ multiplex PCR assay. As stored in TCRdb, this immuneACCESS dataset retains in-frame rearrangements with V and J assigned. A fraction of the clones does not appear; measured against another copy, unresolved V genes explain less than half of the discrepancy, and the remainder lacks a known reason. The sample table records about 5,400 clones; around 84% of these occur just once. The top ten hold approximately 33% of the sample. The sequencing used blood, collected from a patient treated with checkpoint blockade. Receptors originate from a human donor with melanoma. Some clones in this sample may be carry-over from other donors' samples.

This chain links TRBV19 with TRBJ2-7; 10 nucleotides agree with TRBD2. Germline V gene data show CDR1 as LNHDA and CDR2 as SQIVND (reference sequence). The length of the CDR3 is 16 residues. V dropped 4 bases and J dropped 2; count of bases not matched to a gene: 8. CDR3: CASSTLGLARTYEQYF. The CDR3 coding sequence is TGTGCCAGTAGTACACTGGGACTAGCGAGGACCTACGAGCAGTACTTC.

The chain joins TRBV27 to TRBJ2-1, with D perhaps matching TRBD1 or TRBD2 (6 bases each). CDR3 length: 14 residues. Germline CDR1 and CDR2: MNHEY and SMNVEV (reference sequence). V was shortened by 2 bases and J by 12 bases, with 17 bases between the two germline ends. This chain's CDR3 is CASSLGGRVKRQFF. Here the CDR3 DNA reads TGTGCCAGCAGTTTAGGGGGGCGAGTCAAGAGGCAGTTCTTC.

This clone came up once. The chain joins TRBV5-6 to TRBJ2-7; unclear D gene. The CDR3 is made up of 14 amino acids. V was cut by 2 bases and J by 3 bases, with 12 bases left in between. CDR1 is SGHDT and CDR2 is YYEEEE in the germline V gene. The CDR3 region is CASSFSGFSYEQYF. In DNA form, the CDR3 reads TGTGCCAGCAGCTTCTCGGGTTTTAGCTACGAGCAGTACTTC.

This clone has a single count. The rearrangement links TRBV6-5 to TRBJ2-2, with D tentatively TRBD1 (6 bases). This CDR3 region has 15 residues. The germline CDR1 and CDR2 sequences are MNHEY and SVGAGI. Trimming shortened V by 5 bases and J by 3 bases, and 13 bases separated the two germline ends. Here the CDR3 reads CASSQPGQYTGELFF. The CDR3 DNA follows: TGTGCCAGCAGTCAGCCGGGACAATACACCGGGGAGCTGTTTTTT.

This chain uses TRBV4-2 with TRBJ2-2; D not resolved. Trimming removed 5 bases at V and 2 bases at J, with 9 bases between. Looked up from germline, CDR1 is LGHNA and CDR2 is YNFKEQ. This CDR3 is built from 14 residues. The CDR3 loop is CASSLSVNTGELFF. The CDR3 DNA reads TGTGCCAGCAGCTTGTCCGTAAACACCGGGGAGCTGTTTTTT.

The chain combines TRBV21-1 with TRBJ2-5; TRBD1, the table's D call, lacks a check against the DNA. TRBV21-1 is given as a pseudogene. CDR3 length: 16 amino acids. CDR3 in amino acids: CASSKIWGQGEETQYF. Here the CDR3 DNA reads TGTGCCAGCAGCAAAATTTGGGGACAGGGGGAAGAGACCCAGTACTTC.

The chain carries TRBV19 and TRBJ1-1; no reliable D call. Germline CDR1 and CDR2: LNHDA and SQIVND (reference sequence). The CDR3 consists of 12 residues. The V end lost 8 bases, the J end lost 4 bases, and 11 bases lay between the germline ends. CDR3 protein: CASFTEGTEAFF. The CDR3 DNA is TGTGCCAGTTTTACAGAGGGCACTGAAGCTTTCTTT.